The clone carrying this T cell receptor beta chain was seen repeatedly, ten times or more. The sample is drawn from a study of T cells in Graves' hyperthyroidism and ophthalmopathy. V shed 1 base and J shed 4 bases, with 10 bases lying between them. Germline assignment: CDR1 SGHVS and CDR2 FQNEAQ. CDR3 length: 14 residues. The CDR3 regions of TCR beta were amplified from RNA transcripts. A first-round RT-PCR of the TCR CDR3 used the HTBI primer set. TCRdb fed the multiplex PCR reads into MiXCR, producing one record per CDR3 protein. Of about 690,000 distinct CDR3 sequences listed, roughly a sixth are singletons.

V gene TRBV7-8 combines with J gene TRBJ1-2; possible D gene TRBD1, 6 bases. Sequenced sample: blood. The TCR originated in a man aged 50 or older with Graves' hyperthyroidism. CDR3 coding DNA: TGTGCCAGCAGCTTAGGACAGGACCCCTATGGCTACACCTTC. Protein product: CASSLGQDPYGYTF.